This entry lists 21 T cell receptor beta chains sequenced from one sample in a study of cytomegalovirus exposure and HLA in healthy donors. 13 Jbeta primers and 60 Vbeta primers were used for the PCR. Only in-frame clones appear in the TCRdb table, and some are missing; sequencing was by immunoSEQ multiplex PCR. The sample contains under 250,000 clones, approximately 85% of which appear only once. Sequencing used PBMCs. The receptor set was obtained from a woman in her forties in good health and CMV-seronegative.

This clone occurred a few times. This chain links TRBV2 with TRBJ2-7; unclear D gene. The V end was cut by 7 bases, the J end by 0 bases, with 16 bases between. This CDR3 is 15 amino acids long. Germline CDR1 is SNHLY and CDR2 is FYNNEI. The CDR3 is CASTRRELDSYEQYF. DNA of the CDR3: TGTGCCAGCACGCGTCGTGAGCTCGACTCCTACGAGCAGTACTTC.

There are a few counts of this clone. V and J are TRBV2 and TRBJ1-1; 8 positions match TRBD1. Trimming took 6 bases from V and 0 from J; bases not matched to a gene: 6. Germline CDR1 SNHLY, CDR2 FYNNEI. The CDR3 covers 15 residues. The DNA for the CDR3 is TGTGCCAGCAGAACCGGGACAGGTATGAACACTGAAGCTTTCTTT. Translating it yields CASRTGTGMNTEAFF.

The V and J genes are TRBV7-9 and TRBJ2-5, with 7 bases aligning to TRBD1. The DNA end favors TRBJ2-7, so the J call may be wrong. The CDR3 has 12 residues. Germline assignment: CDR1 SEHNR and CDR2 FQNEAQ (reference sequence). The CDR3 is CASSFPGGEQYF. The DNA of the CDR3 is TGTGCCAGCAGCTTCCCAGGGGGCGAGCAGTACTTC.

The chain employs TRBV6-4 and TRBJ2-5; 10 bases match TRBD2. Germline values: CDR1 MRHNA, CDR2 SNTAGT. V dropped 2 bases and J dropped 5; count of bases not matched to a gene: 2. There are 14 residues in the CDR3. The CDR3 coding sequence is TGTGCCAGCAGTGACGCTAGCGGGAGTGAGACCCAGTACTTC. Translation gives CASSDASGSETQYF.

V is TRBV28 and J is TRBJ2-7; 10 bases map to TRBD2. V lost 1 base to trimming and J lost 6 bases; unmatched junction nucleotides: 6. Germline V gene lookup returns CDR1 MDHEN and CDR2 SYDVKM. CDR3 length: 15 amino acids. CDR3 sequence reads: CASSLFLAGEGEQYF. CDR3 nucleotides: TGTGCCAGCAGTTTATTCCTAGCGGGAGAAGGCGAGCAGTACTTC.

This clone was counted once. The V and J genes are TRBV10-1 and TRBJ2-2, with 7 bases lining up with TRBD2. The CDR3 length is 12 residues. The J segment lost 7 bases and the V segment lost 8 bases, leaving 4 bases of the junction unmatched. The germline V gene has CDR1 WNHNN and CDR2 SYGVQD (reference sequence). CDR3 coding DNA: TGCGCCAGCTCACGGGGGGACGGGGAGCTGTTTTTT. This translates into CASSRGDGELFF.

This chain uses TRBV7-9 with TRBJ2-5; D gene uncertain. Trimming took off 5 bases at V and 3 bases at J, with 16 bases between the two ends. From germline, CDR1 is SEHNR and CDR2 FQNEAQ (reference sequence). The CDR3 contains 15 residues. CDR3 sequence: CASSLLRRQEETQYF. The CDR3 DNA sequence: TGTGCCAGCAGCCTCCTTAGACGTCAGGAAGAGACCCAGTACTTC.

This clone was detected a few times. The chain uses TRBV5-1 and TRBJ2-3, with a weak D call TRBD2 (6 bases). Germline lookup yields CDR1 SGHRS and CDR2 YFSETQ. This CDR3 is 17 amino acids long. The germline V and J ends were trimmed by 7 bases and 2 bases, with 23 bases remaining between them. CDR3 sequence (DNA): TGCGCCAGCCGCCCCCGGGGGTCGGGTTCCTACACAGATACGCAGTATTTT. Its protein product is CASRPRGSGSYTDTQYF.

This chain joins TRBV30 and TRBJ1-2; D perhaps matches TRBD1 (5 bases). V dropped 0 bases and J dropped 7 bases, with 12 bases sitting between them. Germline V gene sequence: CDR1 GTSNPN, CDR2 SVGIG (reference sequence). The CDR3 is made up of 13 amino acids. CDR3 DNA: TGTGCCTGGAGTGTATTGTGGGGGGGTGGCTACACCTTC. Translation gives CAWSVLWGGGYTF.

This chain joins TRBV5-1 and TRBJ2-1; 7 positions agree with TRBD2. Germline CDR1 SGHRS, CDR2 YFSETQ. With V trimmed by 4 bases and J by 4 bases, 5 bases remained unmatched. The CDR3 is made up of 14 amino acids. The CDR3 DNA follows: TGCGCCAGCAGCGGGAGGGCCGAGTACAATGAGCAGTTCTTC. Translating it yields CASSGRAEYNEQFF. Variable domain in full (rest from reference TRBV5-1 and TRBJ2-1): KAGVTQTPRYLIKTRGQQVTLSCSPISGHRSVSWYQQTPGQGLQFLFEYFSETQRNKGNFPGRFSGRQFSNSRSEMNVSTLELGDSALYLCASSGRAEYNEQFFGPGTRLTVL.

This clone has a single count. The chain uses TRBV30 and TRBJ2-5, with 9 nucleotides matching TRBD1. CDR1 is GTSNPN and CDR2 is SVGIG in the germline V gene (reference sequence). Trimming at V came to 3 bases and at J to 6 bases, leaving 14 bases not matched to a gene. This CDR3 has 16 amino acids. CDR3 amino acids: CAWSAPPGTGWKTQYF. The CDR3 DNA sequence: TGTGCCTGGAGCGCCCCCCCCGGGACAGGGTGGAAGACCCAGTACTTC.

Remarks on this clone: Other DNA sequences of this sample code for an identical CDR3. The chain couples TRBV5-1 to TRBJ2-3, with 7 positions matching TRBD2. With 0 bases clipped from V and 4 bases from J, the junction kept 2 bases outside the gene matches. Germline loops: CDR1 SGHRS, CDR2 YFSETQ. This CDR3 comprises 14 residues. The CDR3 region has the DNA TGCGCCAGCAGCTTGGGGCTAGCGGCAGATACGCAGTATTTT. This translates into CASSLGLAADTQYF.

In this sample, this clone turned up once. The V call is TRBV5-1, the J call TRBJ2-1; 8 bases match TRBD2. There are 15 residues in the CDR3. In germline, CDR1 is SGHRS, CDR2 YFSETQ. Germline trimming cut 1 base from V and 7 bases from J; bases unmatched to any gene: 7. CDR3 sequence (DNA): TGCGCCAGCAGCTTGCCGGGAGGGCGTGGGAATGAGCAGTTCTTC. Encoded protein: CASSLPGGRGNEQFF.

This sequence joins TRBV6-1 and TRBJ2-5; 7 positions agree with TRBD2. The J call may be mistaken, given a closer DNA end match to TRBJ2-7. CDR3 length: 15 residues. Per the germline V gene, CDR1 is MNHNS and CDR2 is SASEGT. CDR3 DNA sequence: TGTGCCAGCAGTGAGGGGTCAGGCGGGAGTAACGAGCAGTACTTC. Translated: CASSEGSGGSNEQYF.

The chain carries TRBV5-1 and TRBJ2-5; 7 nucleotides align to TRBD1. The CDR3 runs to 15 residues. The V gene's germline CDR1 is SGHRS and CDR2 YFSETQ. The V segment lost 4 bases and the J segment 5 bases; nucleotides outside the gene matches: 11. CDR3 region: CASSNRGNLEETQYF. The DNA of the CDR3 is TGCGCCAGCAGCAACAGGGGTAATCTGGAGGAGACCCAGTACTTC.

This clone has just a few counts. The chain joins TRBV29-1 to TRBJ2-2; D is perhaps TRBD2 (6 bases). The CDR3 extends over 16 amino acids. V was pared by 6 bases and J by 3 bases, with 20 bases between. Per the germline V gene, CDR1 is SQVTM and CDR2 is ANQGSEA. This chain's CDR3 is CSVSSGSGLDTGELFF. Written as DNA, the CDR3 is TGCAGCGTGTCGAGTGGCTCGGGACTTGACACCGGGGAGCTGTTTTTT.

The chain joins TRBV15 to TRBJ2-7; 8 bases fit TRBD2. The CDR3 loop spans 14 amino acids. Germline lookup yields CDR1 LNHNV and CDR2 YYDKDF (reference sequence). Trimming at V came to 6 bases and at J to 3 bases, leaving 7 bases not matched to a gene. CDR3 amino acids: CATREEREIYEQYF. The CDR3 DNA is TGTGCCACCAGGGAAGAGCGGGAGATCTACGAGCAGTACTTC.

DNA for the CDR3: TGTGCCAGCAGGGAGGGGTTAGCCAGCGGGGGTACCTACGAGCAGTACTTC. Translating gives CASREGLASGGTYEQYF. The chain has TRBV5-4 and TRBJ2-7; 8 bases fit TRBD2. Germline V lookup: CDR1 SGHNT, CDR2 YYREEE (reference sequence). V was pared by 5 bases and J by 2 bases, with 15 bases of the junction left unmatched. The CDR3 has 17 residues.

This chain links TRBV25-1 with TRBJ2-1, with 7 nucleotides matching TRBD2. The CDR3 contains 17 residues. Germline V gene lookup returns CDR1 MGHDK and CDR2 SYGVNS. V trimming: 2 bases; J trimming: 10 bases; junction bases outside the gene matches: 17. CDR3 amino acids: CASSETQGGGGWREQFF. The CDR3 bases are TGTGCCAGCAGTGAAACCCAGGGCGGGGGAGGGTGGCGCGAGCAGTTCTTC.

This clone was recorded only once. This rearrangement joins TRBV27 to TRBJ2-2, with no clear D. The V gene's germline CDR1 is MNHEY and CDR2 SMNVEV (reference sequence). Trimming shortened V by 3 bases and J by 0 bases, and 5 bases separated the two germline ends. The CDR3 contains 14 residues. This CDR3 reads CASSFYANTGELFF. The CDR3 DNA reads TGTGCCAGCAGTTTCTACGCGAACACCGGGGAGCTGTTTTTT.

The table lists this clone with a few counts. The CDR3 loop is CASTSERGGRVQYF. The DNA of the CDR3 is TGTGCCAGTACCTCGGAGAGGGGCGGGAGGGTGCAGTACTTC. This chain links TRBV19 with TRBJ2-7, with 9 bases aligning to TRBD2. The V gene end was trimmed by 7 bases and the J gene end by 9 bases; junction bases not matched to a gene: 13. Germline V gene data show CDR1 as LNHDA and CDR2 as SQIVND (reference sequence). The CDR3 is 14 residues long.